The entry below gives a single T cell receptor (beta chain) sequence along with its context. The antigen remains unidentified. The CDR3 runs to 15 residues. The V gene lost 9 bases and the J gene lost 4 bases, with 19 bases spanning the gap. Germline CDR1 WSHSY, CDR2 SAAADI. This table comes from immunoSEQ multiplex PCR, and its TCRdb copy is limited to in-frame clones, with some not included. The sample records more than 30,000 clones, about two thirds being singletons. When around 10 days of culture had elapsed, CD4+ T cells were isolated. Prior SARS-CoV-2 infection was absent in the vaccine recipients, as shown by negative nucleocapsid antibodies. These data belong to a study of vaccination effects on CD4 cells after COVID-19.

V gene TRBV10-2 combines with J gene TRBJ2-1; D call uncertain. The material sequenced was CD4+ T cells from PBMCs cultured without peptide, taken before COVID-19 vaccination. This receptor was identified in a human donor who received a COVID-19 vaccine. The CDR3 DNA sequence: TGCGCCAGTCAGGACGGCCGGGCCTATTACAATGAGCAGTTCTTC. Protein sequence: CASQDGRAYYNEQFF.